The T cell receptor beta chain described here comes from a study of CD8 T cells in ankylosing spondylitis. This clonotype has at least ten counts. TCRdb reprocessed the 5' RACE reads with MiXCR, giving one entry per CDR3 protein. The profile shows under 400,000 distinct CDR3 sequences, around 10% of them singletons. CDR1 LGHDT and CDR2 YNNKEL come from the germline V gene (reference sequence). V gave up 2 bases and J gave up 6 bases; unmatched junction bases: 5. This CDR3 has 15 residues. Sequencing input: blood, either unsorted or a sorted T cell fraction (not recorded which). This receptor was taken from a female donor with ankylosing spondylitis or in good health (not recorded which). This chain uses TRBV3-1 with TRBJ2-1, with TRBD2 matching 9 bases. The CDR3 DNA reads as TGTGCCAGCAGCCAAAGCCTAGCGGGGACCAATGAGCAGTTCTTC. Residues: CASSQSLAGTNEQFF.